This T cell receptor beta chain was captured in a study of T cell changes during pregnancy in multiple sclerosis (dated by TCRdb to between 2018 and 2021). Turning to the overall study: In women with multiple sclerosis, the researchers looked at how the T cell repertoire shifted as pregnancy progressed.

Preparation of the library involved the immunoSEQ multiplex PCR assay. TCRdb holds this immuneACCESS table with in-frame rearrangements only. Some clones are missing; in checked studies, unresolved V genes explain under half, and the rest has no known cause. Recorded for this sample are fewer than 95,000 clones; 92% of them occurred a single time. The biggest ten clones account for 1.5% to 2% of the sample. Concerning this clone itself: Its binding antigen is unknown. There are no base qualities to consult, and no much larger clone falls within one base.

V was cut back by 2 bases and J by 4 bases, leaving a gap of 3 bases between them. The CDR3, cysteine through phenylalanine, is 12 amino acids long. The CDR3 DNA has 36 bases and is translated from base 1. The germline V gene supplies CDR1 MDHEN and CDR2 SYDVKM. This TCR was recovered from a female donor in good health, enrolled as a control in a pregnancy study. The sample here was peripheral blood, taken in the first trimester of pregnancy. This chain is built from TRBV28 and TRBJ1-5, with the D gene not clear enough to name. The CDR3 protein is CASSLLNQPQHF. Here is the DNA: TGTGCCAGCAGTTTACTTAATCAGCCCCAGCATTTT.